This TCR beta chain was documented in a study of cytomegalovirus exposure and HLA in healthy donors. The CDR3 is 14 residues long. Germline V CDR1 and CDR2: SGHTA, FQGTGA. Use of 60 Vbeta and 13 Jbeta primers characterized the PCR. The table came from immunoSEQ multiplex PCR; TCRdb's copy has only in-frame clones and leaves some out. This table has 250,000 to 350,000 clones, 75% to 90% appearing once. A word on this clone: One junction end disagrees with the germline gene, perhaps due to a read error.

Sequenced sample: PBMCs. This clonotype originated in a man aged 35-49 years in good health and CMV-seropositive. The chain couples TRBV7-3 to TRBJ2-7; maybe TRBD1 (6 bases). DNA of the CDR3: TGTACCAGCAGCTTGGGGGCTGGATCCTACGAGCAGTACTTC. This gives the protein CTSSLGAGSYEQYF.